This T cell receptor (beta chain) was observed in a study of blood T cell repertoires in COVID-19. Overall study context: From the United States, Italy and Spain came samples of acute and convalescent COVID-19.

Clinical histories supplied by participants themselves formed the basis of cohort assignment. Recovery among Cohort 3 donors was established by two negative PCRs, clearance, or symptom resolution. The repertoire was sequenced with immunoSEQ multiplex PCR; TCRdb's copy has only in-frame clones and lacks some. The data hold a few hundred thousand clones, with approximately 86% observed a single time. The CDR3 contains 10 residues. CDR1 is SNHLY, CDR2 FYNNEI, per germline. The V end lost 3 bases, the J end lost 15 bases, and 9 bases lay between the germline ends. The source material was PBMCs or T cells enriched from blood (not recorded which). V is TRBV2 and J is TRBJ2-1; D possibly corresponds to TRBD1 (5 bases). The TCR was taken from a woman in her sixties who had recovered from COVID-19. This CDR3 is CASSETVSFF. The CDR3 region has the DNA TGTGCCAGCAGTGAGACAGTTTCGTTCTTC.